The T cell receptor (beta chain) under discussion was sequenced for a study of blood T cell repertoires in COVID-19. Study details: T cells, B-cell-depleted T cells, or PBMCs provided the cDNA or gDNA that served as material.

This clone was found once. CDR1 SGHTA and CDR2 FQGTGA come from the germline V gene. Losses at the gene ends were 5 bases for V and 3 bases for J; bases not matched to a gene: 6. The CDR3 sequence is 14 residues long. TCRdb keeps only in-frame clones here, not all; method: immunoSEQ multiplex PCR. The table records roughly 120,000 clones, 70% to 90% of them present only once. The gene calls are TRBV7-3 and TRBJ2-7, with 8 positions matching TRBD1. Sequencing was carried out using peripheral blood. This TCR was recovered from a woman aged 65 to 85 who had recovered from COVID-19. The CDR3 loop is CASSPGDRLYEQYF. The CDR3 DNA reads as TGTGCCAGCAGCCCCGGGGACAGGCTCTACGAGCAGTACTTC. The full variable domain, its missing parts supplied by reference TRBV7-3 and TRBJ2-7, is GAGVSQTPSNKVTEKGKYVELRCDPISGHTALYWYRQSLGQGPEFLIYFQGTGAADDSGLPNDRFFAVRPEGSVSTLKIQRTERGDSAVYLCASSPGDRLYEQYFGPGTRLTVT.